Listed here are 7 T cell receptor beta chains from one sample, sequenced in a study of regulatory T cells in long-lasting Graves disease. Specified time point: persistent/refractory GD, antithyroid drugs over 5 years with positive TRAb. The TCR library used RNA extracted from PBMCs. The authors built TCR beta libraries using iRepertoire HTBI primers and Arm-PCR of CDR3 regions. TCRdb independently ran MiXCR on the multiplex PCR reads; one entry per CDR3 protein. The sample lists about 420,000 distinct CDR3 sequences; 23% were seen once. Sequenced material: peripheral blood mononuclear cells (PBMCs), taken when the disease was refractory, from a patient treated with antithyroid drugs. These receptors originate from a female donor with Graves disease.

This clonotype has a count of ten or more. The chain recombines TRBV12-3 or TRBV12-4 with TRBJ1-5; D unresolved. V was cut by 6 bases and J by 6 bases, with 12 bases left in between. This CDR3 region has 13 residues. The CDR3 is CASSQLEGQPQHF. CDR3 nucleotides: TGTGCCAGCAGCCAACTTGAGGGTCAGCCCCAGCATTTT.

CDR3 loop: CASSLTGTGFGSGNTIYF. The DNA of the CDR3 is TGCGCCAGCAGCTTGACCGGGACAGGGTTTGGCTCTGGAAACACCATATATTTT. The rearrangement uses TRBV5-1 and TRBJ1-3, with 9 bases that match TRBD1. The germline V gene has CDR1 SGHRS and CDR2 YFSETQ. CDR3 length: 18 amino acids. J gave up 0 bases and V 1 base, and 8 bases lay outside the gene matches.

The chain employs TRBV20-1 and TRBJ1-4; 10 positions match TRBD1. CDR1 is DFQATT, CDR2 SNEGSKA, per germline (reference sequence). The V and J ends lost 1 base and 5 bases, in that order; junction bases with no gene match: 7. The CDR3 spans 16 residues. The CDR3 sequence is CSARAHVGQGNEKLFF. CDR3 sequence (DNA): TGCAGTGCTAGAGCGCATGTGGGACAGGGGAATGAAAAACTGTTTTTT.

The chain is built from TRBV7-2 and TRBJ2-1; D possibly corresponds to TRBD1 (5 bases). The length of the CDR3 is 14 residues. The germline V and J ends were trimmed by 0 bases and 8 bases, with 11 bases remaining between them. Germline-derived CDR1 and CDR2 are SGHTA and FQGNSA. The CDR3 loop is CASSLASGRDEQFF. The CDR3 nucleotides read TGTGCCAGCAGCTTAGCGTCAGGGCGAGATGAGCAGTTCTTC.

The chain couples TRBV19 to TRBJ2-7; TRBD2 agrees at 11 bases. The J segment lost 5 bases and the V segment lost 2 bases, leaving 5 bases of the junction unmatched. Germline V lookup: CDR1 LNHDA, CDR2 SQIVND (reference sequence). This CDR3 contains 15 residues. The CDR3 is CASSITTSGNNEQYF. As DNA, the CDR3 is TGTGCCAGTAGTATAACGACTAGCGGGAACAACGAGCAGTACTTC.

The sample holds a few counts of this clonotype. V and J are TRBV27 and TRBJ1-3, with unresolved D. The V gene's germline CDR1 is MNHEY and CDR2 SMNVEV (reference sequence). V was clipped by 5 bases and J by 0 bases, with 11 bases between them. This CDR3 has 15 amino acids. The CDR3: CASSQEVFSGNTIYF. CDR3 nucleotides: TGTGCCAGCAGTCAGGAAGTCTTCTCTGGAAACACCATATATTTT.

CDR3 in DNA: TGTGCCAGCAGTTCGTGGGGGCCCGGGGAGCTGTTTTTT. It specifies CASSSWGPGELFF. J is TRBJ2-2 and V is TRBV27; maybe TRBD1 (6 bases). The V and J ends lost 4 bases and 6 bases respectively, with 9 bases between them. This CDR3 region has 13 residues. Germline V gene data show CDR1 as MNHEY and CDR2 as SMNVEV (reference sequence).